The 2 T cell receptor beta chains reported below all come from one sample, sequenced in a study of blood T cell repertoires in COVID-19. Profiling relied on immunoSEQ multiplex PCR, and the TCRdb table lists in-frame clones only, not all of them. The data show 200,000 to 250,000 clones, under 90% seen once. The sample comprised peripheral blood. These receptor sequences come from a woman between 55 and 75 years old who had recovered from COVID-19.

The chain joins TRBV3-1 (or the pseudogene TRBV3-2) to TRBJ2-7, with D possibly TRBD2 on 7 matching bases. Germline CDR1 is LGHDT and CDR2 is YNNKEL (reference sequence). The V and J ends lost 4 bases and 2 bases respectively, with 18 bases between them. The CDR3 has 16 residues. CDR3 sequence: CASSPVLRGTTYEQYF. Written as DNA, the CDR3 is TGTGCCAGCAGCCCAGTCCTGCGGGGGACAACCTACGAGCAGTACTTC.

The chain recombines TRBV20-1 with TRBJ1-1, with D uncertain. Trimming took 0 bases from V and 6 from J, leaving 5 bases between them. Germline CDR1 DFQATT, CDR2 SNEGSKA (reference sequence). The CDR3 has 11 residues. The CDR3 DNA is TGCAGTGCTAGAGATATTGCTGAAGCTTTCTTT. As protein: CSARDIAEAFF.